This entry lists 9 T cell receptor beta chains sequenced from one sample in a study of cytomegalovirus exposure and HLA in healthy donors. In the PCR, 60 Vbeta and 13 Jbeta primers were used. Clones were read by immunoSEQ multiplex PCR, and TCRdb kept only the in-frame ones, dropping some. The sample lists 130,000 or so clones, about four fifths occurring once. Sequenced input: PBMCs. The origin of the receptors is a man younger than 45 in good health and CMV-seronegative.

The chain has TRBV30 and TRBJ1-5; TRBD1 is a possible D gene (5 bases). Germline V lookup: CDR1 GTSNPN, CDR2 SVGIG (reference sequence). The CDR3 contains 13 residues. Deletions cut 3 bases from V and 7 bases from J, with 13 bases between. The CDR3 DNA reads as TGTGCCTGGAGCCCCCCGGGGGTCCAGCCCCAGCATTTT. Protein: CAWSPPGVQPQHF. Combining the CDR3 with reference TRBV30 and TRBJ1-5 gives the whole variable domain SQTIHQWPATLVQPVGSPLSLECTVEGTSNPNLYWYRQAAGRGLQLLFYSVGIGQISSEVPQNLSASRPQDRQFILSSKKLLLSDSGFYLCAWSPPGVQPQHFGDGTRLSIL.

The gene calls are TRBV4-2 and TRBJ2-1; D not resolved. V shed 0 bases and J shed 0 bases, with 6 bases lying between them. The CDR3 is 15 residues long. Germline lookup yields CDR1 LGHNA and CDR2 YNFKEQ. The CDR3 DNA sequence: TGTGCCAGCAGCCAAGAATCGAGCTCCTACAATGAGCAGTTCTTC. Its protein product is CASSQESSSYNEQFF.

This clone has just one count. The rearrangement links TRBV6-5 to TRBJ2-7, with 7 bases that match TRBD1. CDR1 and CDR2 (germline): MNHEY, SVGAGI. This CDR3 comprises 15 residues. V shed 6 bases, J shed 0 bases, and the junction held 8 bases outside the gene matches. As DNA, the CDR3 is TGTGCCAGCAGCCGCAGGGGACAGCGCTCCTACGAGCAGTACTTC. Translation: CASSRRGQRSYEQYF.

This chain joins TRBV4-1 and TRBJ2-7; a possible D gene is TRBD1 (6 bases). Germline V gene data show CDR1 as MGHRA and CDR2 as YSYEKL. The CDR3 runs 14 residues. Trimming removed 3 bases at V and 4 bases at J, with 13 bases between. CDR3 sequence reads: CASSQALTGYEQYF. The DNA for the CDR3 is TGCGCCAGCAGCCAGGCCCTCACAGGGTACGAGCAGTACTTC.

The V gene is TRBV7-9, the J gene TRBJ2-7; TRBD2 might be the D (6 bases). V lost 1 base, J lost 7 bases, and 11 bases lay in between. Germline loops: CDR1 SEHNR, CDR2 FQNEAQ (reference sequence). CDR3 length equals 13 residues. The CDR3, as DNA: TGTGCCAGCAGCTTAGGTTTGGGGGGAGAGCAGTACTTC. Translation gives CASSLGLGGEQYF.

The chain couples TRBV30 to TRBJ2-7; 13 nucleotides match TRBD2. CDR3 size: 13 residues. J gave up 6 bases and V 7 bases, and 6 bases lay outside the gene matches. Germline values: CDR1 GTSNPN, CDR2 SVGIG (reference sequence). The CDR3 DNA reads as TGTGCCTATCAAGGACTAGCGGGAGCCGAGCAGTACTTC. Protein sequence: CAYQGLAGAEQYF.

The rearrangement uses TRBV7-2 and TRBJ2-2; D is possibly TRBD2 (6 bases). The CDR3 covers 17 residues. Germline CDR1 and CDR2: SGHTA and FQGNSA. V lost 1 base and J 1 base, leaving 13 bases between the germline ends. DNA of the CDR3: TGTGCCAGCAGCTTAGATCCTAATAGCGGGAACACCGGGGAGCTGTTTTTT. Protein: CASSLDPNSGNTGELFF.

The chain is built from TRBV4-2 and TRBJ2-5; 8 nucleotides match TRBD1. The CDR3 contains 15 residues. Germline V lookup: CDR1 LGHNA, CDR2 YNFKEQ. The V gene end was trimmed by 2 bases and the J gene end by 5 bases; junction bases not matched to a gene: 7. The CDR3 loop reads CASSQLQTGVETQYF. The CDR3 DNA sequence: TGTGCCAGCAGCCAACTTCAGACAGGGGTGGAGACCCAGTACTTC.

DNA for the CDR3: TGTGCCAGCATGAGGGGGCGCAACACAGATACGCAGTATTTT. Its protein product is CASMRGRNTDTQYF. This chain connects TRBV28 to TRBJ2-3; TRBD1 aligns across 7 bases. The V gene end was trimmed by 7 bases and the J gene end by 2 bases; junction bases not matched to a gene: 6. The length of the CDR3 is 14 residues. Germline CDR1 MDHEN, CDR2 SYDVKM.